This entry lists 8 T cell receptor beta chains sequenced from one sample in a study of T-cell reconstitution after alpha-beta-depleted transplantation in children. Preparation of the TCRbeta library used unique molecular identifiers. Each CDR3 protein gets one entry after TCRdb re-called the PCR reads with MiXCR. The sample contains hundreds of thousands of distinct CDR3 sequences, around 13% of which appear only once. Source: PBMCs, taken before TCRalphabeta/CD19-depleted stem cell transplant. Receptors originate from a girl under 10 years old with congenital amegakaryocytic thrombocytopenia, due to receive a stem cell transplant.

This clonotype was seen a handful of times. CDR3 sequence (DNA): TGCGCCAGCAGCCCCTTGGGTGGGAGGGTCGCCGGGGAGCTGTTTTTT. It translates to CASSPLGGRVAGELFF. The V call is TRBV4-1, the J call TRBJ2-2, with TRBD2 identical over 7 bases. This CDR3 spans 16 amino acids. The junction had 11 bases not matched to a gene; V was cut back by 4 bases and J by 6 bases. Germline V CDR1 and CDR2: MGHRA, YSYEKL.

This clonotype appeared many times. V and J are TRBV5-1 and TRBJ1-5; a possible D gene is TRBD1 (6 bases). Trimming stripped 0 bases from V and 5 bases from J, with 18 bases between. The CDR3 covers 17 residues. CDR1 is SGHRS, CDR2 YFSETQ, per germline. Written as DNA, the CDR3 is TGCGCCAGCAGCTTGGCCCCCGACAGGATGGTGGATCAGCCCCAGCATTTT. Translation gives CASSLAPDRMVDQPQHF.

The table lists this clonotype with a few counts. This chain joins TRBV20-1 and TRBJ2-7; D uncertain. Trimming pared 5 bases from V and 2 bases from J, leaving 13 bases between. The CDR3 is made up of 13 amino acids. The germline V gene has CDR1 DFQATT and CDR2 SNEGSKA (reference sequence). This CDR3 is CSARRATTYEQYF. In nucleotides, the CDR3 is TGCAGTGCTCGACGGGCCACGACCTACGAGCAGTACTTC.

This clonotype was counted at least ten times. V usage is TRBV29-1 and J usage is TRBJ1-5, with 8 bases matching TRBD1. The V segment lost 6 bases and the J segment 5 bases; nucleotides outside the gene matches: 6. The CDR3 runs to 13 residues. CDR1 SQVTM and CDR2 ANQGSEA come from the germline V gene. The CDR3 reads CSVGQGVDQPQHF. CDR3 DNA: TGCAGCGTAGGACAGGGAGTTGATCAGCCCCAGCATTTT.

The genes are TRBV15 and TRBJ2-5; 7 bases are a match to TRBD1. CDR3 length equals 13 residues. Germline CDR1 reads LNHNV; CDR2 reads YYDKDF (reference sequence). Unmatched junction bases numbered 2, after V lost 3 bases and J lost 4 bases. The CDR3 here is CATSSDRVETQYF. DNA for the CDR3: TGTGCCACCAGCAGCGACAGGGTAGAGACCCAGTACTTC.

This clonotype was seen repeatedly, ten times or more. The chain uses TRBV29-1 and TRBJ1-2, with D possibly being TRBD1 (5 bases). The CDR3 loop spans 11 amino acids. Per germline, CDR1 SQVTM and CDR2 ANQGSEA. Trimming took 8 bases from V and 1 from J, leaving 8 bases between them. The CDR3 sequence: CSKDSNYGYTF. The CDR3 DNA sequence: TGCAGCAAAGACAGTAACTATGGCTACACCTTC.

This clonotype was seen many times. The CDR3 bases are TGTGCCAGCAGCTTACCGGACACAAATTCACCCCTCCACTTT. Amino acid sequence: CASSLPDTNSPLHF. The chain joins TRBV7-9 to TRBJ1-6; D perhaps matches TRBD1 (5 bases). This CDR3 region has 14 residues. Germline CDR1 is SEHNR and CDR2 is FQNEAQ (reference sequence). The V end lost 2 bases, the J end lost 7 bases, and 9 bases lay between the germline ends.

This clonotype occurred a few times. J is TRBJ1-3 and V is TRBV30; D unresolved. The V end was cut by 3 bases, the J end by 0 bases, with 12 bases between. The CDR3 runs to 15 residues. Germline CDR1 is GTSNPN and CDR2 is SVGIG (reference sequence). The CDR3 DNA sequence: TGTGCCTGGAGGGAGAGACCACACTCTGGAAACACCATATATTTT. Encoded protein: CAWRERPHSGNTIYF.